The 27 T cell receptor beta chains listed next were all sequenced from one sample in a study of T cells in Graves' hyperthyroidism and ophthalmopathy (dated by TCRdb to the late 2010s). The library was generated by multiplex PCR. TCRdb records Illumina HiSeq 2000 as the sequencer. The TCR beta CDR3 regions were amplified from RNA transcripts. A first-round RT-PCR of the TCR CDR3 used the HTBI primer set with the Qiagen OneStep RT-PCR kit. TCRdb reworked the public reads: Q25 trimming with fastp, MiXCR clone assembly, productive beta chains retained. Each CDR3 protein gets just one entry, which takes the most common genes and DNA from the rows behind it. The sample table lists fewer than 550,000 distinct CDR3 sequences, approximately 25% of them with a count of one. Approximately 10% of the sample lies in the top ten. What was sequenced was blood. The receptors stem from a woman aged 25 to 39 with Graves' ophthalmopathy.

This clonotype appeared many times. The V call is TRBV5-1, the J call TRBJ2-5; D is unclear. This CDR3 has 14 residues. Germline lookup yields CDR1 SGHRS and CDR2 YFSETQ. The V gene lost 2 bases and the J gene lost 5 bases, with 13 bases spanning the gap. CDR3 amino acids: CASSFSTGPETQYF. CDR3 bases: TGCGCCAGCAGCTTCTCGACTGGACCGGAGACCCAGTACTTC.

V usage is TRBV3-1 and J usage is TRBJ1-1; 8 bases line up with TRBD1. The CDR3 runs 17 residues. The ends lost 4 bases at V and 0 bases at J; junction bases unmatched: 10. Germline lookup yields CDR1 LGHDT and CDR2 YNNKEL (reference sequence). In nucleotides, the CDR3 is TGTGCCAGCAGCCGACCTTCCGGGACAGGAATGAACACTGAAGCTTTCTTT. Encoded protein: CASSRPSGTGMNTEAFF. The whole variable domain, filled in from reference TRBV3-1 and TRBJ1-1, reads DTAVSQTPKYLVTQMGNDKSIKCEQNLGHDTMYWYKQDSKKFLKIMFSYNNKELIINETVPNRFSPKSPDKAHLNLHINSLELGDSAVYFCASSRPSGTGMNTEAFFGQGTRLTVV.

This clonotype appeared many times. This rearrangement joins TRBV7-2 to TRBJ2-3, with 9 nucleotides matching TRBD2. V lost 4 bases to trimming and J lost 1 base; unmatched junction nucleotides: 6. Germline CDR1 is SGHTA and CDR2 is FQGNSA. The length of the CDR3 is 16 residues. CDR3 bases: TGTGCCAGCAGCTCATATAGCGGGGGAGGCACAGATACGCAGTATTTT. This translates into CASSSYSGGGTDTQYF.

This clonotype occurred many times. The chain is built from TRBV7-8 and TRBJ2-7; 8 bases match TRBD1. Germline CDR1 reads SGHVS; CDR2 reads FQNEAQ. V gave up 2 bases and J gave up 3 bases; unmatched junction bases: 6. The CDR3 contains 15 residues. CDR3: CASSLLRTGRYEQYF. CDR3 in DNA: TGTGCCAGCAGCTTACTTCGGACAGGGCGCTACGAGCAGTACTTC.

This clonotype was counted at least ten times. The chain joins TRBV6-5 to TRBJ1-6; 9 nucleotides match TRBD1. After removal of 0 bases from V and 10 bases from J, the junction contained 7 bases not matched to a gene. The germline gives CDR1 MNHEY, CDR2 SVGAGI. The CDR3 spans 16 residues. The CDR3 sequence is CASSYSRGTGRSPLHF. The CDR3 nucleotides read TGTGCCAGCAGTTACTCCCGAGGGACAGGGAGATCACCCCTCCACTTT.

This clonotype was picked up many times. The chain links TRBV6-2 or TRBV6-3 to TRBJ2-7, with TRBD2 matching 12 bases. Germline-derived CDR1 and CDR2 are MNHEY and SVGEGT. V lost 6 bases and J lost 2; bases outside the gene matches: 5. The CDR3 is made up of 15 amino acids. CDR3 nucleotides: TGTGCCAGCAGACAACTAGCGGGGGGTACCTACGAGCAGTACTTC. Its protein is CASRQLAGGTYEQYF.

In DNA form, the CDR3 reads TGTGCCACCAGTGATTTGGTCAGGTGGAGCAATCAGCCCCAGCATTTT. Its translation: CATSDLVRWSNQPQHF. The rearrangement uses TRBV24-1 and TRBJ1-5, with D unresolved. The germline CDR1 and CDR2 sequences are KGHDR and SFDVKD. This CDR3 comprises 16 residues. V was cut by 0 bases and J by 1 base, with 9 bases left in between.

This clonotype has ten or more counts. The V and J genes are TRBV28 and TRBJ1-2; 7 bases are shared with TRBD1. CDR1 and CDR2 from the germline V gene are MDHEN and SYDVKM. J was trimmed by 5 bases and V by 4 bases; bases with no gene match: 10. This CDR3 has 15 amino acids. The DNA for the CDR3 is TGTGCCAGCAGTTCCGCCGGGACAGATGATTATGGCTACACCTTC. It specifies CASSSAGTDDYGYTF.

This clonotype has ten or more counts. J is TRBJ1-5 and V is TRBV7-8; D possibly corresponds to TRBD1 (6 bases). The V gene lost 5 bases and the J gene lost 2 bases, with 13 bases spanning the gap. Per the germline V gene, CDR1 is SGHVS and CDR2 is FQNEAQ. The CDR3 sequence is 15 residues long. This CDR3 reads CASSITGIGNQPQHF. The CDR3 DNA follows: TGTGCCAGCAGCATCACAGGGATCGGCAATCAGCCCCAGCATTTT.

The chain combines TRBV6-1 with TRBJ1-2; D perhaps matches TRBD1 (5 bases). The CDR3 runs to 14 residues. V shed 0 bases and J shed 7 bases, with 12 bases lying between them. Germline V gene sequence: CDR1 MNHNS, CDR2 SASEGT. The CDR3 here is CASSEAGRRGGYTF. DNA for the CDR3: TGTGCCAGCAGTGAAGCGGGGAGAAGGGGTGGCTACACCTTC.

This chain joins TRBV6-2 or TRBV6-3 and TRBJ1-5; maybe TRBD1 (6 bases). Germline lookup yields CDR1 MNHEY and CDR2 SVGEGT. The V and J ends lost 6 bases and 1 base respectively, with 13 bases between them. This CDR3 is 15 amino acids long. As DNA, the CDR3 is TGTGCCAGCAGGGAACAGGGCACAAGCAATCAGCCCCAGCATTTT. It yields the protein CASREQGTSNQPQHF.

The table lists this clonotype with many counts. The DNA of the CDR3 is TGTGCCCTAGGGGGGCAACCGACCGGGGAGCTGTTTTTT. Translated: CALGGQPTGELFF. The chain couples TRBV30 to TRBJ2-2; tentatively, D is TRBD1 or TRBD2 (6 bases each). The CDR3 is made up of 13 amino acids. V was shortened by 8 bases and J by 5 bases, with 15 bases between the two germline ends. From germline, CDR1 is GTSNPN and CDR2 SVGIG (reference sequence). The entire variable domain, with the rest obtained from reference TRBV30 and TRBJ2-2, is as follows: SQTIHQWPATLVQPVGSPLSLECTVEGTSNPNLYWYRQAAGRGLQLLFYSVGIGQISSEVPQNLSASRPQDRQFILSSKKLLLSDSGFYLCALGGQPTGELFFGEGSRLTVL.

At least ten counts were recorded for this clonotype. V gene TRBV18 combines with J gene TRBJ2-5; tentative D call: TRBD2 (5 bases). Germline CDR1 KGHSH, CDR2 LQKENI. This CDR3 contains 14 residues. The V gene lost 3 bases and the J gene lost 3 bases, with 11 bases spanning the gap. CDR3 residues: CASSPRRREETQYF. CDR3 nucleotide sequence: TGTGCCAGCTCACCTCGGAGGAGAGAAGAGACCCAGTACTTC.

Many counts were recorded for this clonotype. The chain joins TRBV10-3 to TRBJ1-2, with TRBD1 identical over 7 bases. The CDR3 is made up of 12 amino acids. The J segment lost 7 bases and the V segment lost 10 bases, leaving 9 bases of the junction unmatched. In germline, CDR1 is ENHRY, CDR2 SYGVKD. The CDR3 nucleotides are TGTGCCACCGGACAGGAGAACACTGGCTACACCTTC. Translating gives CATGQENTGYTF.

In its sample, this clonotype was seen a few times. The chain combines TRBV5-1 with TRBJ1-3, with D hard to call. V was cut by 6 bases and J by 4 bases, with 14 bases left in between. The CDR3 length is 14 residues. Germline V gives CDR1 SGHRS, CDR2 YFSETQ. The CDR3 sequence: CASTGGLIGNTIYF. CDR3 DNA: TGCGCCAGCACGGGCGGGTTAATAGGAAACACCATATATTTT.

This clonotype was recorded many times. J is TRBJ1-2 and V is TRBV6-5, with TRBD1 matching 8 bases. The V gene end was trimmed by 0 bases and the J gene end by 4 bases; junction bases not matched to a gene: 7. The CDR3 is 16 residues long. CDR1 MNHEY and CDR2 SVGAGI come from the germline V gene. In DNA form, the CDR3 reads TGTGCCAGCAGTTACTCGGTTCAGGGGGCTGGCTATGGCTACACCTTC. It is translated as CASSYSVQGAGYGYTF.

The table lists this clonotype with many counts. The CDR3 DNA reads as TGCGCCAGCAGCTTTCAGGGGGCCTCAGAAGGCTACACCTTC. Protein product: CASSFQGASEGYTF. The gene calls are TRBV5-1 and TRBJ1-2; TRBD1 matches at 8 bases. The germline V gene has CDR1 SGHRS and CDR2 YFSETQ. J was trimmed by 8 bases and V by 2 bases; bases with no gene match: 8. The CDR3 runs 14 residues.

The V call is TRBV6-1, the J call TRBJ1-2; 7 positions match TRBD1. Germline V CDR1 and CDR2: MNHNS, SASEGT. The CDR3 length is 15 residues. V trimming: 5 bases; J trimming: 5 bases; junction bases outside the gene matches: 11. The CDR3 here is CASSPRRDSEYGYTF. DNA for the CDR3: TGTGCCAGCAGTCCTCGTAGGGACAGCGAGTATGGCTACACCTTC.

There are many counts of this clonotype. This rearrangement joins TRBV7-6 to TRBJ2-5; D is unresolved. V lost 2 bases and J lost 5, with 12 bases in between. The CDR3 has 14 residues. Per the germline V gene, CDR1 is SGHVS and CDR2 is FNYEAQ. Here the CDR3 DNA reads TGTGCCAGCAGCTTAAGTCCGGGCGGCGAGACCCAGTACTTC. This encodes CASSLSPGGETQYF.

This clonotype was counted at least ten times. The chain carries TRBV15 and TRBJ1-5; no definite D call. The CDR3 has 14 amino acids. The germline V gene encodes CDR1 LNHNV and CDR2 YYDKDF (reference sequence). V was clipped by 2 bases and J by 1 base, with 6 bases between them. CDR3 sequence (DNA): TGTGCCACCAGCAGATCCCTAAGCAATCAGCCCCAGCATTTT. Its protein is CATSRSLSNQPQHF.

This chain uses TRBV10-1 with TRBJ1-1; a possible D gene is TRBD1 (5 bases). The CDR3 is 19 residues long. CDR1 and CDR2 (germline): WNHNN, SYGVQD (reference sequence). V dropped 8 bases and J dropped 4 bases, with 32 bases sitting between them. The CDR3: CASGSHSGRENEKGTEAFF. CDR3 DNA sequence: TGCGCCAGCGGGTCCCACTCGGGCAGGGAAAACGAAAAAGGCACTGAAGCTTTCTTT.

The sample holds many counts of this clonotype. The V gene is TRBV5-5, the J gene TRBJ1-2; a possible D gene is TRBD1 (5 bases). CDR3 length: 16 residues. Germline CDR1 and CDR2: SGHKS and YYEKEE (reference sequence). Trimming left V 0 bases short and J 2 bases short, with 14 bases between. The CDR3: CASSLVNRYPNYGYTF. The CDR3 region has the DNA TGTGCCAGCAGCTTGGTTAACAGGTATCCCAACTATGGCTACACCTTC.

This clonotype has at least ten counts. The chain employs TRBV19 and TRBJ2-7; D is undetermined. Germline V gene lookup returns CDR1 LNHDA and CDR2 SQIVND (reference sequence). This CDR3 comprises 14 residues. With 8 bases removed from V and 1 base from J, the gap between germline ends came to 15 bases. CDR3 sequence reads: CASGRSVGSYEQYF. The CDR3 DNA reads TGTGCCAGTGGAAGATCAGTGGGTTCCTACGAGCAGTACTTC.

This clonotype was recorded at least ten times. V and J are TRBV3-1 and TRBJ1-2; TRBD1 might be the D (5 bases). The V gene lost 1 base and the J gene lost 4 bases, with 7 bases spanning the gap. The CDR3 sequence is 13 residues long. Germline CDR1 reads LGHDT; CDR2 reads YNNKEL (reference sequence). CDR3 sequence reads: CASSQAGAYGYTF. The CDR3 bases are TGTGCCAGCAGCCAAGCTGGGGCCTATGGCTACACCTTC.

The CDR3 DNA sequence: TGTGCCAGCAGTGAAGTTTCGATGGAGACCCAGTACTTC. This codes for CASSEVSMETQYF. This chain links TRBV6-1 with TRBJ2-5, with D unresolved. The germline V and J ends were trimmed by 1 base and 5 bases, with 8 bases remaining between them. This CDR3 has 13 amino acids. Germline lookup yields CDR1 MNHNS and CDR2 SASEGT.

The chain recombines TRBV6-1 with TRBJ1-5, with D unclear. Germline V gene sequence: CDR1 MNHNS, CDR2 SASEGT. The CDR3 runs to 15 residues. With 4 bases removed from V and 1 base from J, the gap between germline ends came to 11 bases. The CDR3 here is CASSGRGASNQPQHF. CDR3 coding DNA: TGTGCCAGCAGTGGCCGTGGCGCGAGCAATCAGCCCCAGCATTTT.

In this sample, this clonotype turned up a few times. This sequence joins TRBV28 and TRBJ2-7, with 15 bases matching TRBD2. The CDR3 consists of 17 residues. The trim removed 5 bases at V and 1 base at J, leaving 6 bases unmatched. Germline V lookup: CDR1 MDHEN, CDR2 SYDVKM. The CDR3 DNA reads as TGTGCCAGCAGTGCACCGGGACTAGCGGGGGGATCCTACGAGCAGTACTTC. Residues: CASSAPGLAGGSYEQYF.